This T cell receptor beta chain was recorded in a study of T cells after yellow fever vaccination. At the level of the study: Researchers used SMART-Seq v4 Ultra Low Input to prepare fractions that had low cell numbers.

A universal primer site and UMIs were added as TCR cDNA was made by 5'RACE template switching. Using its own MiXCR run on the 5' RACE reads, TCRdb lists one record per CDR3 protein. Among approximately 85,000 distinct CDR3 sequences listed, roughly 13% were seen once. CDR1 SEHNR and CDR2 FQNEAQ come from the germline V gene (reference sequence). CDR3 length: 17 amino acids. The junction had 12 bases not matched to a gene; V was cut back by 1 base and J by 5 bases. The TCR originated in a man aged 18-30 years who received the YFV17D yellow fever vaccine. The rearrangement uses TRBV7-9 and TRBJ2-7; 9 bases agree with TRBD1. Sequencing was performed on CD8+ T cells not binding an NS4B(214-222) dextramer, sorted from PBMCs, taken about 21 days after the first yellow fever vaccination. CDR3 in amino acids: CASSLGLWDRERDEQYV. The CDR3 DNA reads TGTGCCAGCAGCTTAGGTCTGTGGGACAGGGAACGGGACGAGCAGTACGTC.